This T cell receptor beta chain was sequenced during a study of shared clonotypes between healthy human individuals. Across the whole study: A couple of women and a few men aged 18 to 49 served as donors.

Sequencing used immunoSEQ multiplex PCR; TCRdb keeps in-frame clones, though not all of them. Here the sample spans 2 million to 2.5 million clones, approximately 93% being singletons. Germline lookup yields CDR1 SGHTA and CDR2 FQGNSA. V shed 6 bases and J shed 8 bases, with 13 bases lying between them. This CDR3 spans 12 amino acids. The rearrangement uses TRBV7-2 and TRBJ1-2; D call uncertain. This TCR derives from a man aged 18-30 years in good health. Some clones in this sample may be carry-over from other donors' samples. Sequencing was carried out using naive CD4+ T cells from PBMCs. Indicated subset: CD45RA+ positively selected. CDR3 nucleotide sequence: TGTGCCAGCAGTCCATCCCTGCTGGGCTACACCTTC. Its protein is CASSPSLLGYTF.